This TCR beta chain was retrieved from a study of cytomegalovirus exposure and HLA in healthy donors. Study details: Around 83% of 398 genotyped donors fell in the Caucasian-associated ancestry cluster.

The PCR contained 60 Vbeta and 13 Jbeta primers. The assay was immunoSEQ multiplex PCR, and TCRdb's table has in-frame clones only and misses some. The sample lists roughly 290,000 clones, around nine tenths occurring once. This CDR3 region has 14 residues. The germline V gene has CDR1 MNHEY and CDR2 SMNVEV (reference sequence). Losses at the gene ends were 6 bases for V and 4 bases for J; bases not matched to a gene: 4. The sequence derives from a woman between 18 and 30 years old in good health and CMV-seronegative. The rearrangement uses TRBV27 and TRBJ1-5; 9 nucleotides agree with TRBD1. Sequenced material: PBMCs. CDR3 residues: CASSTGQGNQPQHF. As DNA, the CDR3 is TGTGCCAGCAGCACAGGACAGGGGAATCAGCCCCAGCATTTT.